This TCR beta chain appears in the sequencing data of a study of CD8+CD57+ T cells in acquired aplastic anemia. Study background: Average CD4+ read depth in healthy donors was around 10 million reads. Broader study findings: Patients were compared with controls for CD8+ Simpson's diversity, and no significant difference emerged.

Investigators profiled TCR beta VDJ and CDR3 from genomic DNA template. MiXCR was run by TCRdb on the reads, yielding one entry per CDR3 protein. The sample consists of 180,000 or so distinct CDR3 sequences, 40% to 50% of them appearing once. In the case of this clonotype: Its specificity is unknown.

This CDR3 is built from 12 residues. Trimming pared 4 bases from V and 6 bases from J, leaving 9 bases between. Germline CDR1 and CDR2: SGDLS and YYNGEE. The rearrangement uses TRBV9 and TRBJ2-3; D call uncertain. The source material was sorted CD4+, CD8+, or CD8+CD57+ T cells (not recorded which) from PBMCs. The sequence came from a human donor in good health. CDR3 in amino acids: CASSQPADTQYF. CDR3 nucleotides: TGTGCCAGCAGCCAGCCCGCGGATACGCAGTATTTT.